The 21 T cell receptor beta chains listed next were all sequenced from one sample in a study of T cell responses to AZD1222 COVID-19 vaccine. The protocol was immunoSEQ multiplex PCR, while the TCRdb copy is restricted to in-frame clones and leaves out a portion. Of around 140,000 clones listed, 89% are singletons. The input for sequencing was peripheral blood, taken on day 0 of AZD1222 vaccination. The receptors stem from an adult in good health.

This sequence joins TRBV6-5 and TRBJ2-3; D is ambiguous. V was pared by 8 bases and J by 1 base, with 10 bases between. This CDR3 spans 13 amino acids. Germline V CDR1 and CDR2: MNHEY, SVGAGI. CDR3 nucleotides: TGTGCCAGCGGGCCGGATCGCACAGATACGCAGTATTTT. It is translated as CASGPDRTDTQYF.

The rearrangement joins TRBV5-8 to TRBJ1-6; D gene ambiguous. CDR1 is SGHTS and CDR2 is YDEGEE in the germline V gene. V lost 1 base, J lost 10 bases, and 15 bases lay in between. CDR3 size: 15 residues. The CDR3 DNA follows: TGTGCCAGCAGCTTGACCCACCATGGGAACTCACCCCTCCACTTT. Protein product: CASSLTHHGNSPLHF. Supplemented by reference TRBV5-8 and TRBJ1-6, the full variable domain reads EAGVTQSPTHLIKTRGQQATLRCSPISGHTSVYWYQQALGLGLQFLLWYDEGEERNRGNFPPRFSGRQFPNYSSELNVNALELEDSALYLCASSLTHHGNSPLHFGNGTRLTVT.

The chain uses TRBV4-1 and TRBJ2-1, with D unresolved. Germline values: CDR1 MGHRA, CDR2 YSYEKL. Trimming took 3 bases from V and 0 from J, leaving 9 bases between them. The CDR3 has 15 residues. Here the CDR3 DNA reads TGCGCCAGCAGCCAGTGGGGAAACTCCTACAATGAGCAGTTCTTC. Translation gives CASSQWGNSYNEQFF.

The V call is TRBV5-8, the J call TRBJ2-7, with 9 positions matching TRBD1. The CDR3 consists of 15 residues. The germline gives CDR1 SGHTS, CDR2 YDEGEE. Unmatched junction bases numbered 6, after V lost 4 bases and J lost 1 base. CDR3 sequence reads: CASSVRDRDSYEQYF. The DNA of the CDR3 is TGTGCCAGCAGCGTCCGGGACAGGGATTCCTACGAGCAGTACTTC.

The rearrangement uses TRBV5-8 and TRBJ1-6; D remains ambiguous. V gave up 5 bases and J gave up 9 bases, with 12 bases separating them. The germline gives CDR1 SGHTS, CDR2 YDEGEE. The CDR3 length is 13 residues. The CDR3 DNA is TGTGCCAGCAGGATAAAGACATCTTCACCCCTCCACTTT. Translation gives CASRIKTSSPLHF.

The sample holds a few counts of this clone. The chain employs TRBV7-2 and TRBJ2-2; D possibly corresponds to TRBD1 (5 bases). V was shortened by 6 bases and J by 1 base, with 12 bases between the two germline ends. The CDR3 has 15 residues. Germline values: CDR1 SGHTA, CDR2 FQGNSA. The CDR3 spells CASRPDSRNTGELFF. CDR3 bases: TGTGCCAGCAGACCTGACAGTAGGAACACCGGGGAGCTGTTTTTT.

The CDR3 DNA is TGTGCCAGCAGTCCTGCTGCAGAGCGACCCTACGAGCAGTACTTC. Translation: CASSPAAERPYEQYF. The V call is TRBV5-6, the J call TRBJ2-7, with no clear D. Germline V gene data show CDR1 as SGHDT and CDR2 as YYEEEE. The CDR3 runs to 15 residues. V lost 5 bases to trimming and J lost 2 bases, with 17 bases between them. The variable domain in full, with the rest retrieved from reference TRBV5-6 and TRBJ2-7, is DAGVTQSPTHLIKTRGQQVTLRCSPKSGHDTVSWYQQALGQGPQFIFQYYEEEERQRGNFPDRFSGHQFPNYSSELNVNALLLGDSALYLCASSPAAERPYEQYFGPGTRLTVT.

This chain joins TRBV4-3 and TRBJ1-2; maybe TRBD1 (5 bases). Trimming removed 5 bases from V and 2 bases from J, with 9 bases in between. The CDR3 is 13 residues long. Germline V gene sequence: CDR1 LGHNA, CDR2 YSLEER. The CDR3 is CASSSGVNYGYTF. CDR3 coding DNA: TGCGCCAGCAGCTCGGGGGTCAACTATGGCTACACCTTC.

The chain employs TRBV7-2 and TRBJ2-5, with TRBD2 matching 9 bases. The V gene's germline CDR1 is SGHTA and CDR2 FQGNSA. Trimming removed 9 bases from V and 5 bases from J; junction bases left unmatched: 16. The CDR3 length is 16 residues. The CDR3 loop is CASSPVGRGGAETQYF. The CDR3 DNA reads TGTGCCAGTTCACCGGTGGGGCGGGGGGGCGCGGAGACCCAGTACTTC.

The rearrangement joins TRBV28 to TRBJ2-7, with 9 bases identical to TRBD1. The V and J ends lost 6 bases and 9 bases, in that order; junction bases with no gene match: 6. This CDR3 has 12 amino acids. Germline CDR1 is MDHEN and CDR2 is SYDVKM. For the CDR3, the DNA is TGTGCCAGCAGAGGGACAGGGAAGCGGCAGTACTTC. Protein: CASRGTGKRQYF.

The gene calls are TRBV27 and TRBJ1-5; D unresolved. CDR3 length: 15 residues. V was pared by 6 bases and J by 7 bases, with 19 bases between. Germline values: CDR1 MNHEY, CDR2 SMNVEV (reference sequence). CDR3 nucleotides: TGTGCCAGCAGGAGCTCGGGCCCCGGAGGGCAGCCCCAGCATTTT. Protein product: CASRSSGPGGQPQHF.

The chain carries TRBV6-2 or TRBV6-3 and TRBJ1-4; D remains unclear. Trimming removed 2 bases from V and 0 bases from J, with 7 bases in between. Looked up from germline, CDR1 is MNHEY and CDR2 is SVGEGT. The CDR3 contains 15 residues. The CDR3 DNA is TGTGCCAGCAGTTACCCTCCTGCAACTAATGAAAAACTGTTTTTT. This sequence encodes CASSYPPATNEKLFF.

The CDR3 sequence: CASSSGGGSDQETQYF. The CDR3 DNA reads TGCGCCAGCAGCAGCGGAGGGGGTAGCGACCAAGAGACCCAGTACTTC. V usage is TRBV5-1 and J usage is TRBJ2-5; the D call may be TRBD1 or TRBD2 (6 bases each). CDR3 size: 16 residues. Germline CDR1 SGHRS, CDR2 YFSETQ. V lost 4 bases to trimming and J lost 0 bases, with 16 bases between them.

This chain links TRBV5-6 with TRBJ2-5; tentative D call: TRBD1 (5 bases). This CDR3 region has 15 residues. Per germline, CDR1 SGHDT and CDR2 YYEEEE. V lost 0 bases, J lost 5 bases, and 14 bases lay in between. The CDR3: CASSLGGAVSETQYF. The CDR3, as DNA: TGTGCCAGCAGCTTGGGGGGCGCGGTCTCGGAGACCCAGTACTTC.

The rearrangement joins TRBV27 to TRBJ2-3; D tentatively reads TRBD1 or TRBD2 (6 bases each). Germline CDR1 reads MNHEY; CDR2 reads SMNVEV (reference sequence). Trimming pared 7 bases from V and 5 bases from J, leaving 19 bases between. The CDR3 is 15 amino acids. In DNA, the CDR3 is TGTGCCAGCATAATCCGGGGGCGCCCACAAGATACGCAGTATTTT. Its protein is CASIIRGRPQDTQYF.

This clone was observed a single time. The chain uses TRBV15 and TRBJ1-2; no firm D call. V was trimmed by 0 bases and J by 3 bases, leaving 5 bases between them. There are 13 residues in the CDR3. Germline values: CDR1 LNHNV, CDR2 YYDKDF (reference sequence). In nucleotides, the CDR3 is TGTGCCACCAGCAGAGACAGAGACTATGGCTACACCTTC. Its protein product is CATSRDRDYGYTF.

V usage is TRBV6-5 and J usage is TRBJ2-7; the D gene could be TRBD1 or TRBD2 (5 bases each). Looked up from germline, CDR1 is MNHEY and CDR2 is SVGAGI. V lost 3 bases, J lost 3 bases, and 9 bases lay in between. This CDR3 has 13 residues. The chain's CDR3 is CASSYRDDYEQYF. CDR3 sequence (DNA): TGTGCCAGCAGTTATCGGGACGACTACGAGCAGTACTTC.

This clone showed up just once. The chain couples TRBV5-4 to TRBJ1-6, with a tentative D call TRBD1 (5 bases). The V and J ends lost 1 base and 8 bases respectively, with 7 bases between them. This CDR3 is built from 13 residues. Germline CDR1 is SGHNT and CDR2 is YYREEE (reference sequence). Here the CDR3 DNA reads TGTGCCAGCAGCTTGTTGGGGGATTCACCCCTCCACTTT. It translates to CASSLLGDSPLHF.

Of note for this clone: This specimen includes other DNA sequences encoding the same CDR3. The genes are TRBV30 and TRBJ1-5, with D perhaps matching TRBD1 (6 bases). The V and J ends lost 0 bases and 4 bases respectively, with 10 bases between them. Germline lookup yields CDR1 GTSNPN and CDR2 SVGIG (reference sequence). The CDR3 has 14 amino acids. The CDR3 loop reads CAWSVQGGNQPQHF. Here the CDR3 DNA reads TGTGCCTGGAGTGTACAAGGGGGGAATCAGCCCCAGCATTTT.

For the CDR3, the DNA is TGCAGCGTTGAACTTAGGGAGGGTAGCGAGCAGTACTTC. This translates into CSVELREGSEQYF. The V call is TRBV29-1, the J call TRBJ2-7; 7 nucleotides align to TRBD2. CDR1 and CDR2 (germline): SQVTM, ANQGSEA. The CDR3 is 13 amino acids. V was clipped by 2 bases and J by 6 bases; unmatched bases: 7.

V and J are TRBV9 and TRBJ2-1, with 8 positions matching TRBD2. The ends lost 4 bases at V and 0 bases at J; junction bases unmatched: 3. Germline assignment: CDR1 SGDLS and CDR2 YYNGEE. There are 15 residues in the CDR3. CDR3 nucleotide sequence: TGTGCCAGCAGCACGGGGGGGCTCTCCTACAATGAGCAGTTCTTC. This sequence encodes CASSTGGLSYNEQFF.